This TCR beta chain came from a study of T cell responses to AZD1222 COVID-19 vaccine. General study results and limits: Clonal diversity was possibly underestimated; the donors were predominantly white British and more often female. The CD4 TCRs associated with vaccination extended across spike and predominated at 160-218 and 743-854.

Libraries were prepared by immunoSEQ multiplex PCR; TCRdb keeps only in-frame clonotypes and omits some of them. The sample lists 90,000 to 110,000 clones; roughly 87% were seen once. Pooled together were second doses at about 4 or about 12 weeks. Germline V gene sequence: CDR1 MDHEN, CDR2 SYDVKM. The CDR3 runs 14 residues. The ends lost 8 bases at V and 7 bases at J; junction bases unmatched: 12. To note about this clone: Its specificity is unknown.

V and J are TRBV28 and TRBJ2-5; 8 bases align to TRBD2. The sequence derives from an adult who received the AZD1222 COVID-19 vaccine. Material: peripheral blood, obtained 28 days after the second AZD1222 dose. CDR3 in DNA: TGTGCCAGCTACTCGAGGGGGGCGGGAGGGACCCAGTACTTC. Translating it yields CASYSRGAGGTQYF.